Each of the 2 T cell receptor beta chains below was sequenced from the same sample in a study of blood T cell repertoires in COVID-19. Assay used: immunoSEQ multiplex PCR; TCRdb lists only in-frame clones, some missing. The data show roughly 100,000 clones, roughly four fifths seen once. Sequenced input: peripheral blood. Receptors originate from a man aged 55-75 years with acute or convalescent COVID-19.

This chain joins TRBV30 and TRBJ2-1, with 7 bases lining up with TRBD1. The CDR3 totals 12 residues. Germline CDR1 reads GTSNPN; CDR2 reads SVGIG (reference sequence). Germline trimming cut 4 bases from V and 7 bases from J; bases unmatched to any gene: 4. CDR3 bases: TGTGCCTGGACCTTGACAGGGAATGAGCAGTTCTTC. Translation: CAWTLTGNEQFF.

V is TRBV7-9 and J is TRBJ2-7, with 13 positions matching TRBD2. The CDR3 has 14 residues. With 5 bases clipped from V and 3 bases from J, the junction kept 1 base outside the gene matches. Germline assignment: CDR1 SEHNR and CDR2 FQNEAQ (reference sequence). Here the CDR3 reads CASSRTSGSYEQYF. For the CDR3, the DNA is TGTGCCAGCAGCCGGACTAGCGGGAGCTACGAGCAGTACTTC.